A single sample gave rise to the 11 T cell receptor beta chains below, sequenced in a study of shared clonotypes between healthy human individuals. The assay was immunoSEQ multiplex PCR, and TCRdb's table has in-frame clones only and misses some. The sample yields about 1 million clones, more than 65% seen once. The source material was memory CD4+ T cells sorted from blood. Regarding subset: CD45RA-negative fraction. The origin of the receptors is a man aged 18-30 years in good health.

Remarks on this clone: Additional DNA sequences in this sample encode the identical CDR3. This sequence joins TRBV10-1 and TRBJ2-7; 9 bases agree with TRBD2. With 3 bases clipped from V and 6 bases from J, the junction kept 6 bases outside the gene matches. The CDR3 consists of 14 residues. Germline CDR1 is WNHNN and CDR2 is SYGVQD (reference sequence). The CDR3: CASSEKAGGSEQYF. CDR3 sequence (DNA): TGCGCCAGCAGTGAAAAAGCGGGGGGTAGCGAGCAGTACTTC.

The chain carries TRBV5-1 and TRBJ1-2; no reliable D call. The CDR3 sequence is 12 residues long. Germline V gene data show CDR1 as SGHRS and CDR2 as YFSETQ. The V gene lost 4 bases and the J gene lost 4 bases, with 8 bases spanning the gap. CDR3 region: CASSPDGYGYTF. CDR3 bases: TGCGCCAGCAGCCCGGACGGCTATGGCTACACCTTC.

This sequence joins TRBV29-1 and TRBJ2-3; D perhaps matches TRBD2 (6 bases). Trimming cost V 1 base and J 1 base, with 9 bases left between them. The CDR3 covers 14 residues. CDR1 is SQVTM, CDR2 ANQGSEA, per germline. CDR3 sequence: CSVEGAGRTDTQYF. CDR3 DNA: TGCAGCGTTGAAGGGGCGGGGCGCACAGATACGCAGTATTTT.

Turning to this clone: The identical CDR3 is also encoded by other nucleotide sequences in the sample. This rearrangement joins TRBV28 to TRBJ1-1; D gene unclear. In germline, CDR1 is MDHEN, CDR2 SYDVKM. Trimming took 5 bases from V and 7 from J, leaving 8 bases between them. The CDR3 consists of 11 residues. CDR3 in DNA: TGTGCCAGCAGTCTCCGGGGTGAAGCTTTCTTT. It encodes CASSLRGEAFF.

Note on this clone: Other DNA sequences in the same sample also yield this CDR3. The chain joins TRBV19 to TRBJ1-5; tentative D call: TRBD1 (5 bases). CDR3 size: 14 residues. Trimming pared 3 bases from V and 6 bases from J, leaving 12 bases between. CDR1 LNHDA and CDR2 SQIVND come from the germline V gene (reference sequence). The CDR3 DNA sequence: TGTGCCAGTAGTATTGGTACAGGTGGTCAGCCCCAGCATTTT. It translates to CASSIGTGGQPQHF. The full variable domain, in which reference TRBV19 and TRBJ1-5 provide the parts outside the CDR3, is DGGITQSPKYLFRKEGQNVTLSCEQNLNHDAMYWYRQDPGQGLRLIYYSQIVNDFQKGDIAEGYSVSREKKESFPLTVTSAQKNPTAFYLCASSIGTGGQPQHFGDGTRLSIL.

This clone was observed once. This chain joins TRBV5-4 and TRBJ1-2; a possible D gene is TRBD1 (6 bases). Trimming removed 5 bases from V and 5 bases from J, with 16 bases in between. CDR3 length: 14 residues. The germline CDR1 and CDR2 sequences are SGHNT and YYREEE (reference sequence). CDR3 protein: CASRPGLGAYGYTF. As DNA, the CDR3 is TGTGCCAGCAGGCCTGGGCTGGGGGCTTATGGCTACACCTTC.

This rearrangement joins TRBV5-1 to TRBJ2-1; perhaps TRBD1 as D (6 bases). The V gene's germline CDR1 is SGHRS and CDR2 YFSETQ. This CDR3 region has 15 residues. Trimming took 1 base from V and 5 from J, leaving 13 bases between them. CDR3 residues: CASSLIGGIDNEQFF. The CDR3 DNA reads TGCGCCAGCAGCTTGATAGGGGGTATAGACAATGAGCAGTTCTTC.

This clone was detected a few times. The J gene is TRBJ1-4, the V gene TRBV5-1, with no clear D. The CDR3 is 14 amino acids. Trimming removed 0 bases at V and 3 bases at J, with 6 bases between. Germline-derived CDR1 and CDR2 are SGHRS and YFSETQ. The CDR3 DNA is TGCGCCAGCAGCTTGGAACAGCCTAATGAAAAACTGTTTTTT. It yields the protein CASSLEQPNEKLFF.

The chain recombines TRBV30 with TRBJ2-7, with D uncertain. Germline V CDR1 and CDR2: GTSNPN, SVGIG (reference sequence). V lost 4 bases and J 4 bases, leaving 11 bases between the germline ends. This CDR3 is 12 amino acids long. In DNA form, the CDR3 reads TGTGCCTGGAAGCACTCCGGGTACGAGCAGTACTTC. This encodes CAWKHSGYEQYF.

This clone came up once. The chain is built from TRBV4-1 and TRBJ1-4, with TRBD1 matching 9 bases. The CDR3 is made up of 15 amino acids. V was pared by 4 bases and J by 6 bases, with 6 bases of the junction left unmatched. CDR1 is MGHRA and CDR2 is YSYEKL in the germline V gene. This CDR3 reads CASSRTGGRDEKLFF. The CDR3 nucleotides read TGCGCCAGCAGCCGCACAGGGGGCAGGGATGAAAAACTGTTTTTT.

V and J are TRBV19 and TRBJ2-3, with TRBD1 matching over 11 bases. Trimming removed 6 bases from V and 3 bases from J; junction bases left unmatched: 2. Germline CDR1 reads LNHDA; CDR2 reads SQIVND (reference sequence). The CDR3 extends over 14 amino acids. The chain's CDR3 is CASRDRGQTDTQYF. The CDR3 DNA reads TGTGCCAGTAGGGACAGGGGGCAGACAGATACGCAGTATTTT.